The text below deals with one T cell receptor (beta chain). What it binds is unknown. TCR beta cDNA libraries included unique molecular identifiers. TCRdb re-analysed the PCR reads in MiXCR, keeping a single row per CDR3 protein. The sample lists almost 700,000 distinct CDR3 sequences, 55% to 70% occurring once. The source of the sample is a study of post-analysis software for immune sequencing data. CDR1 and CDR2 from the germline V gene are MGHRA and YSYEKL. V lost 0 bases to trimming and J lost 5 bases; unmatched junction nucleotides: 6. The length of the CDR3 is 17 residues. Study-level points and caveats: Several TRBV segments were more frequent in patients than controls; TRBV5-6, TRBV5-1 and TRBV20-1 belonged to this group.

The sequencing sample was made of blood. This chain uses TRBV4-1 with TRBJ2-2; TRBD2 matches at 10 bases. This sequence was found in a girl aged 2 to 10 with multiple sclerosis. This CDR3 reads CASSQDLTSGDTGELFF. Written as DNA, the CDR3 is TGCGCCAGCAGCCAAGATTTAACTAGCGGGGATACCGGGGAGCTGTTTTTT.